The 5 T cell receptor beta chains below were found in one sample sequenced in a study of cytomegalovirus exposure and HLA in healthy donors. The PCR made use of 60 Vbeta and 13 Jbeta primers. Sequenced by immunoSEQ multiplex PCR; TCRdb stores in-frame clones only, minus some. The data contain more than 90,000 clones, approximately 60% of them singletons. Sequenced sample: PBMCs. These receptors all come from a woman between 25 and 40 years old in good health and CMV-seronegative.

The rearrangement joins TRBV21-1 to TRBJ1-4. TRBV21-1 is recorded as a pseudogene. This CDR3 spans 13 amino acids. This chain's CDR3 is CASRRGGNEKLFF. The DNA of the CDR3 is TGTGCCAGCAGGAGGGGAGGGAATGAAAAACTGTTTTTT.

The J gene is TRBJ2-5, the V gene TRBV7-2; 9 bases are a match to TRBD2. V trimming: 1 base; J trimming: 2 bases; junction bases outside the gene matches: 5. The CDR3 totals 16 residues. Per the germline V gene, CDR1 is SGHTA and CDR2 is FQGNSA. CDR3 in amino acids: CASSLGLTSGQETQYF. The CDR3 DNA reads as TGTGCCAGCAGCTTAGGTCTGACTAGCGGACAAGAGACCCAGTACTTC.

This chain uses TRBV4-3 with TRBJ1-3, with D unresolved. The CDR3 runs 17 residues. CDR1 LGHNA and CDR2 YSLEER come from the germline V gene. The V and J ends lost 0 bases and 0 bases respectively, with 12 bases between them. The CDR3: CASSQDARDSSGNTIYF. In DNA form, the CDR3 reads TGCGCCAGCAGCCAAGATGCCCGGGATAGCTCTGGAAACACCATATATTTT.

J is TRBJ2-5 and V is TRBV5-1; 7 bases match TRBD2. The CDR3 has 13 amino acids. Germline V gives CDR1 SGHRS, CDR2 YFSETQ. J lost 2 bases, V lost 4 bases, and 2 bases had no gene match. The CDR3 protein is CASSPGLQETQYF. CDR3 nucleotide sequence: TGCGCCAGCAGCCCGGGACTACAAGAGACCCAGTACTTC.

This clone was detected a few times. This sequence joins TRBV7-3 and TRBJ2-7; a possible D gene is TRBD2 (7 bases). The CDR3 runs 14 residues. Looked up from germline, CDR1 is SGHTA and CDR2 is FQGTGA. Trimming removed 5 bases from V and 6 bases from J, with 17 bases in between. The CDR3 reads CASSLGGGGGEQYF. DNA for the CDR3: TGTGCCAGCAGCCTGGGAGGGGGGGGCGGCGAGCAGTACTTC.